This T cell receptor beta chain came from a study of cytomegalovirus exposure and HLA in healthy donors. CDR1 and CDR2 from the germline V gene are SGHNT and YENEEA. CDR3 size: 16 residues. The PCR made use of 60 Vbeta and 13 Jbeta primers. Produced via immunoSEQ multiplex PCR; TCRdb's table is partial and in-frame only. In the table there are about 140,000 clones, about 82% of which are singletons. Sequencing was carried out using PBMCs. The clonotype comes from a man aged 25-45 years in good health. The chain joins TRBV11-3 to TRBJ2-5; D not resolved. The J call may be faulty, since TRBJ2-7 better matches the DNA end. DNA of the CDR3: TGTGCCAGCAGCTTAGATAGCCTAGTTGGGTCCTACGAGCAGTACTTC. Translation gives CASSLDSLVGSYEQYF.